This T cell receptor (beta chain) was retrieved from a study of blood T cell repertoires in COVID-19. Study summary: Italy, Spain and the United States were the sources of the convalescent and acute COVID-19 samples. The cDNA or gDNA used as material had been derived from T cells, B-cell-depleted T cells, or PBMCs.

Data came from immunoSEQ multiplex PCR; TCRdb stores just in-frame clones and leaves some out. The sample holds approximately 200,000 clones; roughly 92% are singletons and the top ten take roughly 0.76%. V lost 4 bases, J lost 0 bases, and 3 bases stayed unmatched. The length of the CDR3 is 17 residues. CDR1 is SGHNT, CDR2 YYREEE, per germline (reference sequence). This chain uses TRBV5-4 with TRBJ2-1; 14 positions agree with TRBD2. The sequencing sample was made of peripheral blood. The sequence was obtained from a man aged 25 to 45 with COVID-19, enrolled during active disease. The CDR3 here is CASSSGTSGGSYNEQFF. CDR3 sequence (DNA): TGTGCCAGCAGCAGCGGGACTAGCGGGGGCTCCTACAATGAGCAGTTCTTC.